This T cell receptor (beta chain) was documented in a study of T cell clonotyping in hematopoietic cell transplantation. Profiling relied on immunoSEQ multiplex PCR, and the TCRdb table lists in-frame clones only, not all of them. Of roughly 30,000 clones in the sample, 82% were seen once. Described time point: recipient sample about 28 days before transplant, after cytoreduction. This sample comprised peripheral blood mononuclear cells, obtained before stem cell transplant. The sequence came from a man aged 40-50 years with acute myeloid leukemia. Some clones in this sample may be carry-over from other donors' samples.

The CDR3 DNA follows: TGTGCCAGCAGTTCCCTTCGGAACACTGAAGCTTTCTTT. As protein: CASSSLRNTEAFF. This rearrangement joins TRBV27 to TRBJ1-1; no clear D gene. Trimming shortened V by 4 bases and J by 1 base, and 7 bases separated the two germline ends. Germline CDR1 MNHEY, CDR2 SMNVEV (reference sequence). This CDR3 comprises 13 residues.